One sample yielded the 12 T cell receptor beta chains listed below, sequenced in a study of cytomegalovirus exposure and HLA in healthy donors. Some clones are missing from TCRdb's copy, which holds only in-frame ones; the method was immunoSEQ multiplex PCR. The data show roughly 220,000 clones, over 80% seen once. The sample was PBMCs. Receptors originate from a woman aged 18-35 years in good health and CMV-seronegative.

The sample holds one count of this clone. The chain uses TRBV11-2 and TRBJ2-3, with 7 bases lining up with TRBD2. The CDR3 sequence is 15 residues long. The germline gives CDR1 SGHAT, CDR2 FQNNGV. The ends lost 6 bases at V and 5 bases at J; junction bases unmatched: 11. CDR3 DNA sequence: TGTGCCAGCAGGACTCTAGCGGAAATGGGAGATACGCAGTATTTT. Translated: CASRTLAEMGDTQYF.

The gene calls are TRBV15 and TRBJ2-5, with 9 bases lining up with TRBD1. Unmatched junction bases numbered 11, after V lost 3 bases and J lost 6 bases. CDR1 and CDR2 (germline): LNHNV, YYDKDF (reference sequence). CDR3 length: 16 residues. The CDR3 here is CATSRAGTGSFQTQYF. The CDR3 DNA sequence: TGTGCCACCAGCAGGGCCGGGACAGGGAGTTTTCAGACCCAGTACTTC.

This sequence joins TRBV6-1 and TRBJ2-2; unclear D gene. Per germline, CDR1 MNHNS and CDR2 SASEGT. This CDR3 contains 13 residues. With 3 bases removed from V and 6 bases from J, the gap between germline ends came to 8 bases. CDR3 coding DNA: TGTGCCAGCAGTGAGGTTGCGGCCGGGGAGCTGTTTTTT. Its protein is CASSEVAAGELFF.

The chain is built from TRBV27 and TRBJ2-7; a weak D match, TRBD2 (5 bases). Germline V CDR1 and CDR2: MNHEY, SMNVEV (reference sequence). The CDR3 has 17 residues. V was pared by 5 bases and J by 1 base, with 21 bases between. CDR3 bases: TGTGCCAGCAGTCCGAAAAATTCGCCACCGGGGTCCTACGAGCAGTACTTC. It encodes CASSPKNSPPGSYEQYF.

A single count supports this clone. This sequence joins TRBV25-1 and TRBJ1-2; no clear D gene. Trimming left V 5 bases short and J 0 bases short, with 10 bases between. The CDR3 has 14 residues. The germline CDR1 and CDR2 sequences are MGHDK and SYGVNS. CDR3 sequence (DNA): TGTGCCAGCAGTTATCAGAACGCTAACTATGGCTACACCTTC. It yields the protein CASSYQNANYGYTF.

The chain uses TRBV2 and TRBJ2-3; D is unresolved. CDR1 is SNHLY and CDR2 is FYNNEI in the germline V gene. Trimming removed 5 bases at V and 1 base at J, with 10 bases between. There are 14 residues in the CDR3. The CDR3 DNA reads as TGTGCCAGCAGTCCCCCCCGTGGCACAGATACGCAGTATTTT. Protein product: CASSPPRGTDTQYF.

The rearrangement joins TRBV1 to TRBJ2-1; the table's D gene call, TRBD2, was not cross checked with the DNA. TRBV1 is listed as a pseudogene. This CDR3 spans 22 amino acids. CDR3 amino acids: CTSSQKMYRGTPVNSSYNEQFF. The CDR3 region has the DNA TGCACCAGCAGCCAAAAGATGTACCGGGGGACTCCCGTTAATAGCTCCTACAATGAGCAGTTCTTC.

The genes are TRBV5-4 and TRBJ1-4; 9 bases align to TRBD1. The CDR3 is made up of 16 amino acids. The V segment lost 4 bases and the J segment 3 bases; nucleotides outside the gene matches: 7. Germline V gene data show CDR1 as SGHNT and CDR2 as YYREEE (reference sequence). The CDR3 is CASSRQGEGANEKLFF. Written as DNA, the CDR3 is TGTGCCAGCAGCCGACAGGGGGAGGGAGCTAATGAAAAACTGTTTTTT.

The chain carries TRBV6-1 and TRBJ2-3; perhaps TRBD2 as D (5 bases). Germline V gene data show CDR1 as MNHNS and CDR2 as SASEGT. Trimming removed 2 bases at V and 1 base at J, with 7 bases between. The CDR3 covers 14 residues. CDR3 protein: CASSELGGTDTQYF. CDR3 bases: TGTGCCAGCAGTGAATTGGGAGGCACAGATACGCAGTATTTT.

The V gene is TRBV7-2, the J gene TRBJ1-2; 7 bases agree with TRBD1. The CDR3 has 16 amino acids. Per germline, CDR1 SGHTA and CDR2 FQGNSA. The trim removed 5 bases at V and 8 bases at J, leaving 17 bases unmatched. This chain's CDR3 is CASSPTRANRGRGYTF. The CDR3 DNA reads TGTGCCAGCAGCCCGACTAGGGCGAACAGGGGACGGGGCTACACCTTC.

CDR3 region: CASSVGTSGRQETQYF. DNA for the CDR3: TGTGCCAGCAGCGTAGGGACTAGCGGGAGGCAAGAGACCCAGTACTTC. The chain links TRBV9 to TRBJ2-5; TRBD2 aligns across 14 bases. The CDR3 has 16 residues. With V trimmed by 0 bases and J by 2 bases, 0 bases remained unmatched. Germline CDR1 is SGDLS and CDR2 is YYNGEE.

This CDR3 reads CAWSVMWGDGYTF. The CDR3 DNA reads as TGTGCCTGGAGTGTAATGTGGGGGGATGGCTACACCTTC. This chain links TRBV30 with TRBJ1-2, with D perhaps matching TRBD1 (5 bases). The CDR3 sequence is 13 residues long. Germline V CDR1 and CDR2: GTSNPN, SVGIG (reference sequence). V lost 0 bases and J 6 bases, leaving 11 bases between the germline ends.